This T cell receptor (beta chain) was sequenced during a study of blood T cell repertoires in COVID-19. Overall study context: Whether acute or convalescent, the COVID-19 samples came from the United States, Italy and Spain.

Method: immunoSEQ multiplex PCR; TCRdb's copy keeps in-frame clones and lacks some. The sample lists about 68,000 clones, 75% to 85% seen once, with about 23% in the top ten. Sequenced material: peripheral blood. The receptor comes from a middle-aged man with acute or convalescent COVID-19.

The CDR3 DNA reads as TGTGCCAGCAGTTACTCGGTCGGGGGACACACCGGGGAGCTGTTTTTT. It specifies CASSYSVGGHTGELFF. The rearrangement links TRBV6-5 to TRBJ2-2; a weak D match, TRBD2 (6 bases). Looked up from germline, CDR1 is MNHEY and CDR2 is SVGAGI. Between the trimmed V and J ends, which lost 0 bases and 3 bases, there was a span of 11 bases. There are 16 residues in the CDR3.